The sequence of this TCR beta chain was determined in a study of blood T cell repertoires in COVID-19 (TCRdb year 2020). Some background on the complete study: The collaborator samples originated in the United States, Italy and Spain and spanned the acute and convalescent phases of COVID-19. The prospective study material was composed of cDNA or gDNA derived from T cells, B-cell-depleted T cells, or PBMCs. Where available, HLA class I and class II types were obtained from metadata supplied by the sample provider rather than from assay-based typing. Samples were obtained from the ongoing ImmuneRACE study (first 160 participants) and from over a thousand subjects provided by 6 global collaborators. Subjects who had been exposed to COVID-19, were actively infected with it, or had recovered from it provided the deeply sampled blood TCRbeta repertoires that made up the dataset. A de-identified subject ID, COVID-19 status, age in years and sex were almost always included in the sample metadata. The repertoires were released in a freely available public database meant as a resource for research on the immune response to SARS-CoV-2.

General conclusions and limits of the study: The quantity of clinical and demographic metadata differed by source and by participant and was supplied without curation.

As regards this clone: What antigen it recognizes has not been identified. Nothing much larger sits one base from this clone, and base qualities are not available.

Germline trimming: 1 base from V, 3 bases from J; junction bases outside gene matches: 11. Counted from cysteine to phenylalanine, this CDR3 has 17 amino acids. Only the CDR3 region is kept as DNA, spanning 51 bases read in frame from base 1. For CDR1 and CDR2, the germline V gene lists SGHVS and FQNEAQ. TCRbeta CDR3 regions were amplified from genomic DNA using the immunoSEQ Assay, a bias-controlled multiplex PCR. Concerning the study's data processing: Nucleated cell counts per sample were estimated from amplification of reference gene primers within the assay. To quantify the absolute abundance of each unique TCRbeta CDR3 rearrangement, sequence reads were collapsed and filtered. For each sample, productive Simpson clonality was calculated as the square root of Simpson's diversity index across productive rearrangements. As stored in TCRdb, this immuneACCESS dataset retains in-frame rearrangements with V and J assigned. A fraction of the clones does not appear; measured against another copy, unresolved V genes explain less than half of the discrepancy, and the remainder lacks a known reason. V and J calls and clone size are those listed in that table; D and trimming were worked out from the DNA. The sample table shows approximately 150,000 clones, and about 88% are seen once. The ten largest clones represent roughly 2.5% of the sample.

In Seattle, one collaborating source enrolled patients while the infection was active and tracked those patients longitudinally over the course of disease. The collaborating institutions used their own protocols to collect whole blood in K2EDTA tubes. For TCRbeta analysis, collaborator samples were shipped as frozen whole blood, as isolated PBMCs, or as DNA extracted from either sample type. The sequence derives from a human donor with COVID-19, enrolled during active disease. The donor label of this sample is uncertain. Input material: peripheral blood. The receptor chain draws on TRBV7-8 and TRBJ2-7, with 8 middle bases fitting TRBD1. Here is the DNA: TGTGCCAGCAGCTTAGGATTCCGAAGGACAGGGAACTACGAGCAGTACTTC. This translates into CASSLGFRRTGNYEQYF.